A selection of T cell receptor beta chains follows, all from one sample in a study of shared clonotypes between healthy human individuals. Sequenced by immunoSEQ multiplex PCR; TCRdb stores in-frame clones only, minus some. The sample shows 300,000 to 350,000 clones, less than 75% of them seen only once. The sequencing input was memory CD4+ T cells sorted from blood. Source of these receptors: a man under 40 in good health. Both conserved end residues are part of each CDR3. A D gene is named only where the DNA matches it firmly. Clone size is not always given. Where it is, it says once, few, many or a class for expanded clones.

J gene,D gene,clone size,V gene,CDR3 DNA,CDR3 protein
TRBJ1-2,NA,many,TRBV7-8,TGTGCCAGCAGCTCACGGACTAGGGGAGGGAACTATGGCTACACCTTC,CASSSRTRGGNYGYTF
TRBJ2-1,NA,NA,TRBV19,TGTGCCAGTAGTATAAGGCCGTCGTCCTACAATGAGCAGTTCTTC,CASSIRPSSYNEQFF
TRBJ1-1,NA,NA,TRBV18,TGTGCCAGCCTAAGGGAAAACACTGAAGCTTTCTTT,CASLRENTEAFF
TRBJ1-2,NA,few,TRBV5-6,TGTGCCAGCAGCCACGTATTACCCATATATGGCTACACCTTC,CASSHVLPIYGYTF
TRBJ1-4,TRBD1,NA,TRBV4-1,TGCGCCAGCAGCCAAGTCGGGCAGGGGGGCGGTGAAAAACTGTTTTTT,CASSQVGQGGGEKLFF
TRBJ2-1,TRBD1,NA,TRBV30,TGTGCCTGGAGCCCGACAGGGAATGAGCAGTTCTTC,CAWSPTGNEQFF
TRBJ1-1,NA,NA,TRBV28,TGTGCCAGCAAAGCCATGGACACTGAAGCTTTCTTT,CASKAMDTEAFF
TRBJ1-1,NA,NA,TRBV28,TGTGCCAGCAGCGGGACACCAAACACTGAAGCTTTCTTT,CASSGTPNTEAFF
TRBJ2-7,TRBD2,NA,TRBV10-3,TGTGCCATCAGTGAGTCGCCTAGCGGGAGTTCCTACGAGCAGTACTTC,CAISESPSGSSYEQYF
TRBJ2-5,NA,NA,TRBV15,TGTGCCACCAGCAGAGACATCACCCAAGAGACCCAGTACTTC,CATSRDITQETQYF
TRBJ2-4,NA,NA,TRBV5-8,TGTGCCAGCAGCTTGAGTCCAATCCGGTACTTC,CASSLSPIRYF
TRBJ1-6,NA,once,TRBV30,TGTGCCTGGAGGTTGGCAGGGAATTCACCCCTCCACTTT,CAWRLAGNSPLHF
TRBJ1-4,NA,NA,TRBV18,TGTGCCAGCTCATGGGGACTGGATGAAAAACTGTTTTTT,CASSWGLDEKLFF
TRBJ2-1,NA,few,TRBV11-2,TGTGCCAGCAGCTTTGGGGGCTCCTACAATGAGCAGTTCTTC,CASSFGGSYNEQFF
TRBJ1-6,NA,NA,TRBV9,TGTGCCAGCAGCGTTAGTACGGATAATTCACCCCTCCACTTT,CASSVSTDNSPLHF
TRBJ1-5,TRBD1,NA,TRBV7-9,TGTGCCAGCAGCGGCGGGACAGAGAGTTATAGCAATCAGCCCCAGCATTTT,CASSGGTESYSNQPQHF
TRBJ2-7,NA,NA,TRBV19,TGTGCCAGTAGTCTATCGAGCGAGCAGTACTTC,CASSLSSEQYF
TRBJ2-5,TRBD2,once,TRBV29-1,TGCAGCGTTGGGACTAGCGGGAGGTGGAAGACCCAGTACTTC,CSVGTSGRWKTQYF
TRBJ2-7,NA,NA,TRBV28,TGTGCCAGCAGCCTGATTGACACAGGGCCCTACGAGCAGTACTTC,CASSLIDTGPYEQYF
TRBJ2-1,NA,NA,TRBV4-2,TGTGCCAGCAGCCAAGATTGGGCGTCTCCCAAGGACAATGAGCAGTTCTTC,CASSQDWASPKDNEQFF
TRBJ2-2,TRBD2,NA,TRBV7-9,TGTGCCAGCAGCCTAGCGGGAGGATACACCGGGGAGCTGTTTTTT,CASSLAGGYTGELFF
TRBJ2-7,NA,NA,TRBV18,TGTGCCAGCTCACCCTCATCTGGGGCATCCTACGAGCAGTACTTC,CASSPSSGASYEQYF
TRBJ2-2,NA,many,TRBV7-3,TGTGCCAGCAGCTTTTCGGGCCTTACCGGGGAGCTGTTTTTT,CASSFSGLTGELFF
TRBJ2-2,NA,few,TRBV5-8,TGTGCCAGCCGGGGCCCCGCGAACACCGGGGAGCTGTTTTTT,CASRGPANTGELFF
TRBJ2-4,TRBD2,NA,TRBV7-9,TGTGCCAGCAGCCGGCGGGGGGCTTCGACGGACATTCAGTACTTC,CASSRRGASTDIQYF
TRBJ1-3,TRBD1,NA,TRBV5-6,TGTGCCAGCAGCGCCAGACAGGGGGCCGGAAACACCATATATTTT,CASSARQGAGNTIYF
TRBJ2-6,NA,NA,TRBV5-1,TGCGCCAGCGGAGGGGCTGTAGGGCCAGGGGCCAACGTCCTGACTTTC,CASGGAVGPGANVLTF
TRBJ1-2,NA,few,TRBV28,TGTGCCAGCAGTTTGTGGGACTATGGCTACACCTTC,CASSLWDYGYTF